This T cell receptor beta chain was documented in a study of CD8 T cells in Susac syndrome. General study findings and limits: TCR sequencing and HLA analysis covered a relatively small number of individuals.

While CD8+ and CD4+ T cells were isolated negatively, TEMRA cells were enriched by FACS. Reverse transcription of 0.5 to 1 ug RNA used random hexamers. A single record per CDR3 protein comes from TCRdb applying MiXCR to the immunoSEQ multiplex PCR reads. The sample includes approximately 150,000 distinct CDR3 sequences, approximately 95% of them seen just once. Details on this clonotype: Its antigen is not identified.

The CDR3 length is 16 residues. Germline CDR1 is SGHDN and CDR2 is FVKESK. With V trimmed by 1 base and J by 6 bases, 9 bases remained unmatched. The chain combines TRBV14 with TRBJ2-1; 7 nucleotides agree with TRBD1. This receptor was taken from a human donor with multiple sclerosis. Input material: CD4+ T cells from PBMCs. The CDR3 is CASSQVPQGISNEQFF. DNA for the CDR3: TGTGCCAGCAGCCAAGTACCACAGGGGATCTCCAATGAGCAGTTCTTC.